These T cell receptor beta chains were read from a single sample in a study of T cells of healthy individuals. TCRdb used MiXCR to reprocess the 5' RACE reads, holding one entry per CDR3 protein. This table holds approximately 89,000 distinct CDR3 sequences, about 4.8% found once. The receptors shown here come from a female donor in good health. Each CDR3 is given with its conserved first and last residue.

>TRBJ2-1|TRBV6-5
CASSELTSGRTEQFF
>TRBJ1-1|TRBV7-8
CASTKTGGHTEAFF
>TRBJ2-7|TRBV3-1
CASSLSRDYEQYF
>TRBJ1-1|TRBV6-2/TRBV6-3
CASRLGIWQVTEAFF
>TRBJ1-5|TRBV27
CASSLRVRDRGMTSQPQHF
>TRBJ2-7|TRBV2
CARGQGYEQYF
>TRBJ1-6|TRBV6-5
CASSYPGPGPLHF
>TRBJ1-5|TRBV12-3/TRBV12-4
CASSLMNSPQHF
>TRBJ2-1|TRBV9
CASSVTDRGTGEQFF
>TRBJ2-1|TRBV3-1
CASSHPYLASNEQFF
>TRBJ2-7|TRBV7-2
CASSSRGGHFYEQYF
>TRBJ2-3|TRBV6-5
CASSLRGYTDTQYF
>TRBJ2-1|TRBV7-9
CASSLVLAVYNEQFF
>TRBJ2-1|TRBV7-9
CASSQDRERSGLEFF
>TRBJ1-5|TRBV6-6
CASTRDSLNQPQHF
>TRBJ2-7|TRBV29-1
CSVKLAGLYEQYF
>TRBJ2-1|TRBV11-2
CASSLVSSYNEQFF
>TRBJ2-7|TRBV12-3/TRBV12-4
CASSTDTGLTYYEQYF
>TRBJ2-5|TRBV5-1
CASSLGTSGSGETQYF
>TRBJ2-7|TRBV3-1
CASSLWGYEQYF
>TRBJ2-6|TRBV20-1
CSAIGQPLAGANVLTF
>TRBJ2-7|TRBV20-1
CSVTGLGLYEQYF
>TRBJ2-2|TRBV25-1
CASSGDYYTGELFF
>TRBJ2-7|TRBV24-1
CATSDHLGYEQYF
>TRBJ2-1|TRBV9
CASSDSHYNEQFF
>TRBJ1-4|TRBV13
CASSLAGATNEKLFF
>TRBJ1-2|TRBV29-1
CSVVEGRSNYGYTF
>TRBJ2-5|TRBV7-8
CASSLKRVAPETQYF
>TRBJ1-2|TRBV29-1
CSVGRQTDYGYTF
>TRBJ1-1|TRBV28
CASQTGGTEAFF
>TRBJ1-1|TRBV10-3
CAISDPSAPENTEAFF
>TRBJ1-1|TRBV7-9
CASSLYGFDRADLVTTEAFF
>TRBJ2-2|TRBV7-2
CASSAFKGTGELFF
>TRBJ2-7|TRBV29-1
CSVETGTGSYEQYF
>TRBJ2-5|TRBV29-1
CSSGTSGRGETQYF